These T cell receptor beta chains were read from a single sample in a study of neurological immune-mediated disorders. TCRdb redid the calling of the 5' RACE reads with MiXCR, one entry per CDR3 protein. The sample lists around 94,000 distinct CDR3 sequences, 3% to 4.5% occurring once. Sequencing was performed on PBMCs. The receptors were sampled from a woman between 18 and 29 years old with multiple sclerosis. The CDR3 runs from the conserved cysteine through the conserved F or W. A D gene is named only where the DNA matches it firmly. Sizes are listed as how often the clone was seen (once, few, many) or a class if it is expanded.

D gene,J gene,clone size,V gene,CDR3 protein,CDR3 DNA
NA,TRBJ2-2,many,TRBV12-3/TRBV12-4,CASSPTHTGELFF,TGTGCCAGCAGCCCGACTCACACCGGGGAGCTGTTTTTT
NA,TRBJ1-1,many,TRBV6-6,CASSFLLSVGRSKGNTEAFF,TGTGCCAGCAGTTTTCTTTTGAGTGTGGGGCGATCCAAGGGAAACACTGAAGCTTTCTTT
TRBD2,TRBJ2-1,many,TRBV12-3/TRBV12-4,CASSLLAGTQFF,TGTGCCAGCAGTCTCCTAGCGGGAACGCAGTTCTTC
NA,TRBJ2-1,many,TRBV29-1,CSVGDRWNEQFF,TGCAGCGTGGGGGACCGGTGGAATGAGCAGTTCTTC
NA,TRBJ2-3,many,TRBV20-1,CSARITSTDTQYF,TGCAGTGCGAGGATCACTAGCACAGATACGCAGTATTTT
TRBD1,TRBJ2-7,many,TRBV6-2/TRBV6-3,CASSAPGQGAREQYF,TGTGCCAGCAGTGCTCCGGGACAGGGGGCCCGCGAGCAGTACTTC
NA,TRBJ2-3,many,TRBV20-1,CSVPLFSTDTQYF,TGCAGTGTCCCACTGTTCAGCACAGATACGCAGTATTTT
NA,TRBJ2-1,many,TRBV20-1,CSARAGGREQFF,TGCAGTGCTAGAGCTGGGGGGCGGGAGCAGTTCTTC
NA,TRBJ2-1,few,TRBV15,CATSRDRTVYNEQFF,TGTGCCACCAGCAGAGATAGGACCGTTTACAATGAGCAGTTCTTC
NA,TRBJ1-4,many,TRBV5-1,CASRMTSYKLFF,TGCGCCAGCAGGATGACATCGTATAAACTGTTTTTT
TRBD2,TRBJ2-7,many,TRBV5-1,CASSSLAGGNYEQYF,TGCGCCAGCAGCTCCCTGGCGGGGGGGAACTACGAGCAGTACTTC
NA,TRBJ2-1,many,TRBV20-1,CSGPGPNYNEQFF,TGCAGTGGTCCCGGTCCAAATTACAATGAGCAGTTCTTC
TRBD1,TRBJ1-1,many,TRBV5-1,CASSLYQGQMNTEAFF,TGCGCCAGCAGCTTGTACCAGGGACAGATGAACACTGAAGCTTTCTTT
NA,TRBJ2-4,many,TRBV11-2,CASSLDRGGSLAKNIQYF,TGTGCCAGCAGCTTAGATCGAGGAGGAAGCCTAGCCAAAAACATTCAGTACTTC
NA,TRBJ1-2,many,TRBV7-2,CASSLGDVGYTF,TGTGCCAGCAGCTTAGGGGATGTTGGCTACACCTTC